This T cell receptor (beta chain) was identified in a study of control samples from healthy donors and cancer patients. Sequencing used immunoSEQ multiplex PCR; TCRdb keeps in-frame clones, though not all of them. The sample has under 85,000 clones; roughly 92% are singletons. V lost 5 bases, J lost 7 bases, and 12 bases lay in between. Germline V CDR1 and CDR2: SGHTA, FQGTGA. This CDR3 contains 12 residues. The sequenced material came from blood. The chain combines TRBV7-3 with TRBJ2-7; D remains ambiguous. The source of this sequence is a woman in her forties in good health. This chain's CDR3 is CASSPQGSEQYF. DNA for the CDR3: TGTGCCAGCAGCCCCCAAGGCTCGGAGCAGTACTTC. Drawing the rest from reference TRBV7-3 and TRBJ2-7, the complete variable domain is GAGVSQTPSNKVTEKGKYVELRCDPISGHTALYWYRQSLGQGPEFLIYFQGTGAADDSGLPNDRFFAVRPEGSVSTLKIQRTERGDSAVYLCASSPQGSEQYFGPGTRLTVT.